The 26 T cell receptor beta chains below were found in one sample sequenced in a study of cytomegalovirus exposure and HLA in healthy donors (dated by TCRdb to about 2017). Libraries were constructed by the immunoSEQ multiplex PCR assay. A mixture of 60 forward primers for TCR Vbeta segments and 13 reverse primers for TCR Jbeta segments was used in the multiplex PCR. The table was pulled from immuneACCESS by TCRdb, which kept in-frame rearrangements only. Such tables lose some clones; where checked, under half of the loss comes from unresolved V genes, and the rest has no known cause. The table for this sample lists about 130,000 clones; more than 75% of them were counted only once. The ten largest make up around 9.9% of the sample. The sample comprised PBMCs. Receptors were obtained from a man younger than 40 in good health and CMV-seropositive.

The chain joins TRBV4-3 to TRBJ2-5; TRBD2 matches at 11 bases. Per germline, CDR1 LGHNA and CDR2 YSLEER. This CDR3 comprises 15 residues. Trimming took 5 bases from V and 4 from J; bases not matched to a gene: 6. The DNA for the CDR3 is TGCGCCAGCAGCGAGGGGCTAGCGGGAGGAGAGACCCAGTACTTC. It yields the protein CASSEGLAGGETQYF.

This clone is deemed medium-sized. The rearrangement links TRBV5-5 to TRBJ1-1; 8 nucleotides line up with TRBD1. CDR1 is SGHKS, CDR2 YYEKEE, per germline (reference sequence). This CDR3 comprises 16 residues. V trimming: 4 bases; J trimming: 3 bases; junction bases outside the gene matches: 11. CDR3: CASSPRSGTGYTEAFF. The CDR3 coding sequence is TGTGCCAGCAGCCCGAGATCCGGGACAGGTTACACTGAAGCTTTCTTT. Filled out from reference TRBV5-5 and TRBJ1-1, the complete variable domain reads DAGVTQSPTHLIKTRGQQVTLRCSPISGHKSVSWYQQVLGQGPQFIFQYYEKEERGRGNFPDRFSARQFPNYSSELNVNALLLGDSALYLCASSPRSGTGYTEAFFGQGTRLTVV.

The chain joins TRBV25-1 to TRBJ2-6, with a weak D call TRBD1 (5 bases). Trimming pared 6 bases from V and 0 bases from J, leaving 12 bases between. The V gene's germline CDR1 is MGHDK and CDR2 SYGVNS. The CDR3 contains 16 residues. The CDR3 coding sequence is TGTGCCAGCAGGGGGCTACGGTCCTCTGGGGCCAACGTCCTGACTTTC. It codes for CASRGLRSSGANVLTF.

This clone has only a few counts. The V gene is TRBV6-5, the J gene TRBJ2-7; no clear D. The CDR3 consists of 16 residues. Germline CDR1 and CDR2: MNHEY and SVGAGI. V shed 0 bases and J shed 3 bases, with 15 bases lying between them. CDR3 amino acids: CASSYSTRGNLYEQYF. The CDR3 bases are TGTGCCAGCAGTTACTCGACGAGAGGAAACCTCTACGAGCAGTACTTC.

This clone showed up just a few times. V and J are TRBV18 and TRBJ2-7; TRBD1 aligns across 10 bases. Germline-derived CDR1 and CDR2 are KGHSH and LQKENI. There are 15 residues in the CDR3. V shed 2 bases and J 6 bases; nucleotides not matched to a gene: 7. DNA for the CDR3: TGTGCCAGCTCACCAATGACAGGGGGCCTGGGCGAGCAGTACTTC. Residues: CASSPMTGGLGEQYF.

This CDR3 is CASSLAASEIFTDTQYF. The CDR3 region has the DNA TGTGCCAGCAGCTTAGCCGCTAGCGAGATATTCACAGATACGCAGTATTTT. The chain is built from TRBV7-8 and TRBJ2-3; tentatively, D is TRBD2 (6 bases). The CDR3 spans 17 residues. Germline CDR1 is SGHVS and CDR2 is FQNEAQ. V dropped 0 bases and J dropped 2 bases, with 15 bases sitting between them.

The V and J genes are TRBV7-8 and TRBJ2-1, with TRBD1 matching 9 bases. The CDR3 is 15 amino acids. The V segment lost 5 bases and the J segment 6 bases; nucleotides outside the gene matches: 8. In germline, CDR1 is SGHVS, CDR2 FQNEAQ. The CDR3 loop is CASSVRDRERNEQFF. Here the CDR3 DNA reads TGTGCCAGCAGCGTACGGGACAGGGAGCGCAATGAGCAGTTCTTC.

V gene TRBV11-2 combines with J gene TRBJ2-7; D ambiguous. The germline V and J ends were trimmed by 3 bases and 3 bases, with 9 bases remaining between them. This CDR3 region has 13 residues. The germline CDR1 and CDR2 sequences are SGHAT and FQNNGV. In nucleotides, the CDR3 is TGTGCCAGCAGCTTCTCCGGTAGCTACGAGCAGTACTTC. Translating gives CASSFSGSYEQYF.

This clone was found once. The chain carries TRBV5-1 and TRBJ2-1, with TRBD2 as a possible D gene (5 bases). The germline V gene encodes CDR1 SGHRS and CDR2 YFSETQ. V gave up 5 bases and J gave up 10 bases, with 13 bases separating them. This CDR3 contains 12 residues. CDR3 amino acids: CASRLGTTEQFF. In DNA form, the CDR3 reads TGCGCCAGCAGACTAGGAACCACCGAGCAGTTCTTC.

The V gene is TRBV7-6, the J gene TRBJ1-1, with 10 bases identical to TRBD1. V shed 5 bases and J 0 bases; nucleotides not matched to a gene: 9. This CDR3 has 17 amino acids. Germline lookup yields CDR1 SGHVS and CDR2 FNYEAQ. CDR3 DNA sequence: TGTGCCAGCAGCACGACAGGGGGCCGGAACATGAACACTGAAGCTTTCTTT. It encodes CASSTTGGRNMNTEAFF.

J is TRBJ2-5 and V is TRBV5-1, with 10 positions matching TRBD1. V dropped 4 bases and J dropped 2; count of bases not matched to a gene: 5. CDR3 length equals 15 residues. Germline CDR1 reads SGHRS; CDR2 reads YFSETQ. The chain's CDR3 is CASSIRDRGQETQYF. The CDR3 DNA is TGCGCCAGCAGCATTCGGGACAGGGGACAAGAGACCCAGTACTTC.

J is TRBJ2-7 and V is TRBV7-9; the D gene is possibly TRBD2 (6 bases). The CDR3 is 15 amino acids. From germline, CDR1 is SEHNR and CDR2 FQNEAQ (reference sequence). V was cut by 4 bases and J by 2 bases, with 15 bases left in between. The CDR3 region has the DNA TGTGCCAGCAGCTGGCGGGCGGGGCTAACCTACGAGCAGTACTTC. Translating gives CASSWRAGLTYEQYF. The variable domain in full, with the rest retrieved from reference TRBV7-9 and TRBJ2-7, is DTGVSQNPRHKITKRGQNVTFRCDPISEHNRLYWYRQTLGQGPEFLTYFQNEAQLEKSRLLSDRFSAERPKGSFSTLEIQRTEQGDSAMYLCASSWRAGLTYEQYFGPGTRLTVT.

The chain combines TRBV7-2 with TRBJ2-7; D is perhaps TRBD2 (5 bases). CDR1 and CDR2 from the germline V gene are SGHTA and FQGNSA. V was pared by 0 bases and J by 3 bases, with 15 bases between. The CDR3 contains 16 residues. The DNA for the CDR3 is TGTGCCAGCAGCTTAGCTGGAGGCGGAGGATTCTACGAGCAGTACTTC. The encoded protein is CASSLAGGGGFYEQYF.

The V call is TRBV4-1, the J call TRBJ1-1, with D perhaps TRBD1 (5 bases). The CDR3 totals 14 residues. From germline, CDR1 is MGHRA and CDR2 YSYEKL. V was shortened by 3 bases and J by 3 bases, with 11 bases between the two germline ends. The CDR3 bases are TGCGCCAGCAGCCAGTTCATCAGGGACACTGAAGCTTTCTTT. This gives the protein CASSQFIRDTEAFF.

This clone was seen a single time. The V call is TRBV11-2, the J call TRBJ2-7; 7 bases match TRBD1. V lost 5 bases and J lost 4; bases outside the gene matches: 5. The CDR3 has 13 residues. CDR1 and CDR2 (germline): SGHAT, FQNNGV. The CDR3 DNA reads as TGTGCCAGCAGCAACCGGGACAGATACGAGCAGTACTTC. This codes for CASSNRDRYEQYF.

The chain couples TRBV27 to TRBJ2-1; no firm D call. The CDR3 runs 13 residues. The germline V and J ends were trimmed by 5 bases and 6 bases, with 11 bases remaining between them. The germline V gene has CDR1 MNHEY and CDR2 SMNVEV (reference sequence). The CDR3 here is CASSPVASNEQFF. The CDR3 region has the DNA TGTGCCAGCAGTCCAGTAGCCTCCAATGAGCAGTTCTTC.

The V and J genes are TRBV2 and TRBJ2-5; D is perhaps TRBD2 (6 bases). Trimming took off 4 bases at V and 5 bases at J, with 23 bases between the two ends. This CDR3 has 17 residues. CDR1 is SNHLY, CDR2 FYNNEI, per germline. The DNA of the CDR3 is TGTGCCAGCAGTGGGGGGGTTGGGGCTCCGATGGGGGAGACCCAGTACTTC. Translated, it gives CASSGGVGAPMGETQYF.

This clone was recorded a few times. The chain links TRBV9 to TRBJ2-1; TRBD2 matches 12 bases. V shed 4 bases, J shed 0 bases, and the junction held 11 bases outside the gene matches. The CDR3 length is 19 residues. CDR1 is SGDLS, CDR2 YYNGEE, per germline. Here the CDR3 reads CASSRRLAGAPSSYNEQFF. The CDR3 bases are TGTGCCAGCAGCCGGAGACTAGCGGGAGCCCCAAGCTCCTACAATGAGCAGTTCTTC.

The rearrangement uses TRBV5-8 and TRBJ2-3, with 10 bases identical to TRBD2. This CDR3 is built from 17 residues. Looked up from germline, CDR1 is SGHTS and CDR2 is YDEGEE. The trim removed 1 base at V and 3 bases at J, leaving 8 bases unmatched. CDR3 amino acids: CASSLRLAGLGTDTQYF. The CDR3 bases are TGTGCCAGCAGCTTGAGACTAGCGGGCCTTGGAACAGATACGCAGTATTTT.

Worth noting for this clone: Other DNA sequences from this sample encode an identical CDR3 as well. This chain's CDR3 is CASSLSGTGQETQYF. CDR3 DNA sequence: TGTGCCAGCAGCTTATCCGGGACAGGGCAGGAGACCCAGTACTTC. The chain links TRBV11-2 to TRBJ2-5; 9 nucleotides align to TRBD1. The CDR3 has 15 amino acids. The germline V gene encodes CDR1 SGHAT and CDR2 FQNNGV. V shed 2 bases, J shed 5 bases, and the junction held 6 bases outside the gene matches.

This chain connects TRBV19 to TRBJ2-6; 8 bases map to TRBD1. Germline V lookup: CDR1 LNHDA, CDR2 SQIVND (reference sequence). The trim removed 11 bases at V and 4 bases at J, leaving 7 bases unmatched. The CDR3 has 14 residues. The CDR3 nucleotides are TGTGCCTCAGGGGGCCCTCGGGGGGCCAACGTCCTGACTTTC. It codes for CASGGPRGANVLTF.

V usage is TRBV27 and J usage is TRBJ2-1, with 12 nucleotides matching TRBD1. This CDR3 has 15 amino acids. V dropped 7 bases and J dropped 7; count of bases not matched to a gene: 8. Germline V gene sequence: CDR1 MNHEY, CDR2 SMNVEV (reference sequence). The CDR3 sequence: CASTSRDRGLNEQFF. Here the CDR3 DNA reads TGTGCCAGCACCTCCCGGGACAGGGGGCTTAATGAGCAGTTCTTC.

This chain connects TRBV5-1 to TRBJ2-3; the match to TRBD2 covers 11 bases. This CDR3 is built from 17 residues. Germline loops: CDR1 SGHRS, CDR2 YFSETQ. Trimming took 3 bases from V and 3 from J; bases not matched to a gene: 9. CDR3 DNA sequence: TGCGCCAGCAGCTGGACTACTAGCGGGAGAAGAACAGATACGCAGTATTTT. Its protein product is CASSWTTSGRRTDTQYF. The full variable domain, its missing parts supplied by reference TRBV5-1 and TRBJ2-3, is KAGVTQTPRYLIKTRGQQVTLSCSPISGHRSVSWYQQTPGQGLQFLFEYFSETQRNKGNFPGRFSGRQFSNSRSEMNVSTLELGDSALYLCASSWTTSGRRTDTQYFGPGTRLTVL.

The J gene is TRBJ2-1, the V gene TRBV11-2; unclear D gene. The V gene's germline CDR1 is SGHAT and CDR2 FQNNGV. Deletions cut 1 base from V and 8 bases from J, with 12 bases between. This CDR3 comprises 14 residues. As DNA, the CDR3 is TGTGCCAGCAGCTTAGTGTCGGTCCTGGATGAGCAGTTCTTC. Protein: CASSLVSVLDEQFF.

The rearrangement joins TRBV7-9 to TRBJ2-7, with TRBD1 identical over 8 bases. Germline CDR1 is SEHNR and CDR2 is FQNEAQ (reference sequence). Germline trimming cut 3 bases from V and 0 bases from J; bases unmatched to any gene: 4. CDR3 size: 15 residues. The CDR3 bases are TGTGCCAGCAGCTTCAGACAGGGGTCCTCCTACGAGCAGTACTTC. As protein: CASSFRQGSSYEQYF. The full variable domain, rest sourced from reference TRBV7-9 and TRBJ2-7, is DTGVSQNPRHKITKRGQNVTFRCDPISEHNRLYWYRQTLGQGPEFLTYFQNEAQLEKSRLLSDRFSAERPKGSFSTLEIQRTEQGDSAMYLCASSFRQGSSYEQYFGPGTRLTVT.

The rearrangement uses TRBV9 and TRBJ2-1, with TRBD2 matching over 9 bases. Germline V gene lookup returns CDR1 SGDLS and CDR2 YYNGEE. CDR3 length equals 16 residues. Losses at the gene ends were 6 bases for V and 10 bases for J; bases not matched to a gene: 17. CDR3 bases: TGTGCCAGCACCCCGAACCTAGCTAGCGGGGAGCCAGAGCAGTTCTTC. It encodes CASTPNLASGEPEQFF. Filled out from reference TRBV9 and TRBJ2-1, the complete variable domain reads DSGVTQTPKHLITATGQRVTLRCSPRSGDLSVYWYQQSLDQGLQFLIQYYNGEERAKGNILERFSAQQFPDLHSELNLSSLELGDSALYFCASTPNLASGEPEQFFGPGTRLTVL.